These 21 T cell receptor beta chains were sequenced from one sample in a study of blood T cell repertoires in COVID-19. Clones were sequenced by immunoSEQ multiplex PCR, and TCRdb holds only the in-frame ones, with some missing. The sample lists some 200,000 clones; approximately 90% were seen once. Sequenced material: PBMCs or T cells enriched from blood (not recorded which). The receptors were sampled from a woman between 40 and 50 years old with acute COVID-19.

This clone was observed a handful of times. The CDR3 nucleotides read TGTGCCAGCAGTCTCGCGGGCCGGGGGGCGTATAATTCACCCCTCCACTTT. Translating gives CASSLAGRGAYNSPLHF. The rearrangement joins TRBV6-6 to TRBJ1-6; tentative D call: TRBD1 (6 bases). Germline CDR1 MNHNY, CDR2 SVGAGI (reference sequence). There are 17 residues in the CDR3. V lost 5 bases and J lost 4, with 18 bases in between.

The chain recombines TRBV7-2 with TRBJ1-2; possible D gene TRBD1, 5 bases. V was clipped by 3 bases and J by 0 bases, with 8 bases between them. The CDR3 consists of 14 residues. Germline assignment: CDR1 SGHTA and CDR2 FQGNSA. The CDR3 region has the DNA TGTGCCAGCAGCTTTACAGGTGCTAACTATGGCTACACCTTC. It codes for CASSFTGANYGYTF.

The gene calls are TRBV7-9 and TRBJ1-2; 10 bases agree with TRBD1. V shed 1 base, J shed 4 bases, and the junction held 6 bases outside the gene matches. The CDR3 covers 16 residues. The V gene's germline CDR1 is SEHNR and CDR2 FQNEAQ (reference sequence). CDR3 loop: CASSLDWDRGGYGYTF. The CDR3 DNA reads as TGTGCCAGCAGCTTAGACTGGGACAGGGGAGGCTATGGCTACACCTTC. Drawing the rest from reference TRBV7-9 and TRBJ1-2, the complete variable domain is DTGVSQNPRHKITKRGQNVTFRCDPISEHNRLYWYRQTLGQGPEFLTYFQNEAQLEKSRLLSDRFSAERPKGSFSTLEIQRTEQGDSAMYLCASSLDWDRGGYGYTFGSGTRLTVV.

The chain is built from TRBV19 and TRBJ2-7; the D gene is possibly TRBD1 (6 bases). Germline values: CDR1 LNHDA, CDR2 SQIVND (reference sequence). CDR3 length: 13 residues. The V and J ends lost 5 bases and 4 bases respectively, with 12 bases between them. CDR3 DNA sequence: TGTGCCAGTAGTGCGGACAGCCAGTACGAGCAGTACTTC. Translating it yields CASSADSQYEQYF.

The rearrangement joins TRBV7-2 to TRBJ1-5, with TRBD1 as a possible D gene (6 bases). The germline V gene encodes CDR1 SGHTA and CDR2 FQGNSA. V lost 6 bases to trimming and J lost 3 bases, with 15 bases between them. This CDR3 region has 15 residues. The CDR3 bases are TGTGCCAGCAGAACCACCCACAGGGTCAATCAGCCCCAGCATTTT. Its protein is CASRTTHRVNQPQHF.

This clone was seen just once. This chain links TRBV5-5 with TRBJ1-1; D not resolved. Germline CDR1 and CDR2: SGHKS and YYEKEE (reference sequence). Trimming stripped 1 base from V and 0 bases from J, with 7 bases between. The CDR3 runs to 14 residues. The CDR3 is CASSLFFMNTEAFF. The DNA of the CDR3 is TGTGCCAGCAGCTTGTTTTTTATGAACACTGAAGCTTTCTTT.

V and J are TRBV7-2 and TRBJ1-6, with 9 bases that match TRBD1. Germline CDR1 SGHTA, CDR2 FQGNSA. The ends lost 5 bases at V and 8 bases at J; junction bases unmatched: 7. CDR3 length equals 15 residues. The CDR3 nucleotides are TGTGCCAGCAGCCCGAGGACAGGGGTGGATTCACCCCTCCACTTT. Translating gives CASSPRTGVDSPLHF.

The chain is built from TRBV7-3 and TRBJ2-5; D is perhaps TRBD2 (5 bases). Germline loops: CDR1 SGHTA, CDR2 FQGTGA. V dropped 1 base and J dropped 5 bases, with 14 bases sitting between them. This CDR3 region has 15 residues. The CDR3 region has the DNA TGTGCCAGCAGCTTAATGGCGGGTTTGGGGGAGACCCAGTACTTC. This gives the protein CASSLMAGLGETQYF.

The V gene is TRBV6-9, the J gene TRBJ2-7; 8 bases are shared with TRBD2. Per germline, CDR1 MNHGY and CDR2 SVAAGI. The CDR3 length is 14 residues. Losses at the gene ends were 2 bases for V and 3 bases for J; bases not matched to a gene: 3. The CDR3 protein is CASSYSGGIYEQYF. CDR3 bases: TGTGCCAGCAGTTATAGCGGGGGAATCTACGAGCAGTACTTC.

The V gene is TRBV7-8, the J gene TRBJ1-3, with D perhaps matching TRBD1 (5 bases). Germline V gene lookup returns CDR1 SGHVS and CDR2 FQNEAQ. The germline V and J ends were trimmed by 3 bases and 0 bases, with 9 bases remaining between them. The length of the CDR3 is 15 residues. DNA for the CDR3: TGTGCCAGCAGCTTTGGGGCACCCTCTGGAAACACCATATATTTT. It codes for CASSFGAPSGNTIYF.

The rearrangement uses TRBV27 and TRBJ2-2; D is uncertain. The CDR3 sequence is 13 residues long. V was cut by 4 bases and J by 5 bases, with 8 bases left in between. The germline gives CDR1 MNHEY, CDR2 SMNVEV (reference sequence). CDR3 protein: CASSSVVTGELFF. DNA for the CDR3: TGTGCCAGCAGTTCTGTTGTTACCGGGGAGCTGTTTTTT.

The chain has TRBV19 and TRBJ1-1; a possible D gene is TRBD1 (6 bases). V gave up 6 bases and J gave up 1 base, with 24 bases separating them. The CDR3 totals 18 residues. The germline V gene encodes CDR1 LNHDA and CDR2 SQIVND (reference sequence). DNA of the CDR3: TGTGCCAGTAGGAGGAGTGGGGGCGCGGTCGGAAGGAACACTGAAGCTTTCTTT. Its protein is CASRRSGGAVGRNTEAFF.

The chain joins TRBV7-6 to TRBJ2-3; D unclear. With 2 bases removed from V and 1 base from J, the gap between germline ends came to 7 bases. This CDR3 contains 14 residues. From germline, CDR1 is SGHVS and CDR2 FNYEAQ. CDR3 bases: TGTGCCAGCAGCTTAAGTCGGGGCACAGATACGCAGTATTTT. Residues: CASSLSRGTDTQYF.

This chain links TRBV7-6 with TRBJ2-5, with 8 bases that match TRBD1. The CDR3 runs 14 residues. Germline trimming cut 5 bases from V and 3 bases from J; bases unmatched to any gene: 5. The germline gives CDR1 SGHVS, CDR2 FNYEAQ. CDR3 nucleotide sequence: TGTGCCAGCAGCATGACAGGGGAAAAAGAGACCCAGTACTTC. This codes for CASSMTGEKETQYF.

The V call is TRBV29-1, the J call TRBJ1-3; 8 nucleotides agree with TRBD1. Germline-derived CDR1 and CDR2 are SQVTM and ANQGSEA. The length of the CDR3 is 16 residues. This CDR3 is CSVVGYGQGSGNTIYF. In DNA, the CDR3 is TGCAGTGTAGTTGGTTATGGACAGGGCTCTGGAAACACCATATATTTT. Together with reference TRBV29-1 and TRBJ1-3, the CDR3 gives the full variable domain: SAVISQKPSRDICQRGTSLTIQCQVDSQVTMMFWYRQQPGQSLTLIATANQGSEATYESGFVIDKFPISRPNLTFSTLTVSNMSPEDSSIYLCSVVGYGQGSGNTIYFGEGSWLTVV.

This clone was observed once. This chain's CDR3 is CASSLGGGALTGELFF. CDR3 sequence (DNA): TGTGCCAGCAGCTTGGGTGGAGGGGCCCTCACCGGGGAGCTGTTTTTT. This chain uses TRBV5-5 with TRBJ2-2, with a possible D match to TRBD2 (6 bases). Germline CDR1 is SGHKS and CDR2 is YYEKEE (reference sequence). Trimming shortened V by 0 bases and J by 4 bases, and 13 bases separated the two germline ends. CDR3 length equals 16 residues.

The rearrangement links TRBV6-6 to TRBJ2-1, with a tentative D call TRBD1 (6 bases). V was shortened by 8 bases and J by 7 bases, with 15 bases between the two germline ends. CDR1 MNHNY and CDR2 SVGAGI come from the germline V gene (reference sequence). This CDR3 contains 13 residues. The CDR3 coding sequence is TGTGCCAGCTACGGATCAGGGGCGAATGAGCAGTTCTTC. It specifies CASYGSGANEQFF.

CDR3 sequence reads: CSVSSGPETQYF. CDR3 nucleotide sequence: TGCAGCGTGAGTAGCGGACCAGAGACCCAGTACTTC. The chain carries TRBV29-1 and TRBJ2-5; possible D gene TRBD2, 6 bases. Looked up from germline, CDR1 is SQVTM and CDR2 is ANQGSEA. Deletions cut 6 bases from V and 4 bases from J, with 12 bases between. CDR3 size: 12 residues.

This clone was picked up one time. V gene TRBV9 combines with J gene TRBJ1-2; possible D gene TRBD1, 6 bases. The germline V and J ends were trimmed by 3 bases and 5 bases, with 23 bases remaining between them. This CDR3 spans 17 amino acids. The germline V gene has CDR1 SGDLS and CDR2 YYNGEE. The CDR3 protein is CASSASLHTGSEYGYTF. CDR3 in DNA: TGTGCCAGCAGCGCCAGCTTACATACAGGGTCGGAGTATGGCTACACCTTC. The whole variable domain, filled in from reference TRBV9 and TRBJ1-2, reads DSGVTQTPKHLITATGQRVTLRCSPRSGDLSVYWYQQSLDQGLQFLIQYYNGEERAKGNILERFSAQQFPDLHSELNLSSLELGDSALYFCASSASLHTGSEYGYTFGSGTRLTVV.

CDR3: CSASGTGGNNSPLHF. Written as DNA, the CDR3 is TGCAGTGCTAGTGGGACAGGGGGAAATAATTCACCCCTCCACTTT. V gene TRBV20-1 combines with J gene TRBJ1-6, with 11 bases identical to TRBD1. Germline trimming cut 3 bases from V and 5 bases from J; bases unmatched to any gene: 3. Per germline, CDR1 DFQATT and CDR2 SNEGSKA (reference sequence). The CDR3 consists of 15 residues.

The CDR3 sequence is CASSQVVSGREAFF. CDR3 DNA sequence: TGCGCCAGCAGCCAAGTTGTCTCTGGCAGGGAAGCTTTCTTT. The chain has TRBV4-3 and TRBJ1-1; no clear D. Germline loops: CDR1 LGHNA, CDR2 YSLEER. The germline V and J ends were trimmed by 1 base and 8 bases, with 14 bases remaining between them. The CDR3 is made up of 14 amino acids.